Listed below are T cell receptor beta chains from one sample, sequenced in a study of blood T cell repertoires in COVID-19. Data came from immunoSEQ multiplex PCR; TCRdb stores just in-frame clones and leaves some out. The sample shows over 250,000 clones, 70% to 90% of them seen only once. Sequenced material: PBMCs or T cells enriched from blood (not recorded which). The receptors stem from a woman in her twenties or thirties who had recovered from COVID-19. CDR3s include the opening cysteine and the closing phenylalanine or tryptophan. D genes are given only for firm matches. A row's size may be missing; if present it is once, few, many or a size class.

d_gene,abundance,j_gene,v_gene,len,CDR3aa,CDR3nt
.,few,TRBJ1-2,TRBV24-1,14,CATRDSNLDHGYTF,TGTGCCACCAGAGACAGCAATTTAGACCATGGCTACACCTTC
.,few,TRBJ1-1,TRBV3-1/TRBV3-2,14,CASSLWQANTEAFF,TGTGCCAGCAGTTTGTGGCAGGCGAACACTGAAGCTTTCTTT
TRBD2,.,TRBJ2-5,TRBV7-2,18,CASSLSTSGGARAETQYF,TGTGCCAGCAGCTTAAGTACTAGCGGGGGGGCCCGGGCAGAGACCCAGTACTTC
.,.,TRBJ2-5,TRBV12-3/TRBV12-4,11,CASGAPESQYF,TGTGCCAGCGGGGCCCCCGAGAGCCAGTACTTC
.,once,TRBJ1-2,TRBV4-1,12,CASSQNAGGYTF,TGCGCCAGCAGCCAAAATGCGGGGGGCTACACCTTC
.,once,TRBJ1-6,TRBV10-2,16,CASRTVGVAYNSPLHF,TGCGCCAGCAGGACGGTAGGGGTGGCCTATAATTCACCCCTCCACTTT
.,.,TRBJ2-7,TRBV18,14,CASSPGQGPYEQYF,TGTGCCAGCTCACCAGGGCAGGGCCCCTACGAGCAGTACTTC
TRBD1,.,TRBJ1-2,TRBV4-1,15,CASSQTGSENYGYTF,TGCGCCAGCAGCCAGACAGGGTCCGAGAACTATGGCTACACCTTC
.,.,TRBJ2-7,TRBV6-5,15,CASSMVGGGHYEQYF,TGTGCCAGCAGTATGGTAGGGGGGGGGCACTACGAGCAGTACTTC
.,.,TRBJ2-3,TRBV30,16,CAWTTRGARSTDTQYF,TGTGCCTGGACTACTCGCGGGGCTCGGAGCACAGATACGCAGTATTTT
.,.,TRBJ1-1,TRBV7-9,13,CASSSRVATEAFF,TGTGCCAGCAGCTCGAGGGTGGCCACTGAAGCTTTCTTT
.,.,TRBJ1-2,TRBV10-3,14,CAISENREGNGYTF,TGTGCCATCAGTGAAAACCGAGAGGGAAATGGCTACACCTTC
TRBD1,.,TRBJ2-7,TRBV7-9,14,CASSLLDRVYEQYF,TGTGCCAGCAGCTTATTGGACAGGGTGTACGAGCAGTACTTC
TRBD2,.,TRBJ2-3,TRBV5-5,16,CASSRTSGGRTDTQYF,TGTGCCAGCAGCAGGACTAGCGGGGGACGCACAGATACGCAGTATTTT
.,once,TRBJ2-7,TRBV6-2/TRBV6-3,13,CASSHRASYEQYF,TGTGCCAGCAGTCACCGAGCTTCCTACGAGCAGTACTTC
TRBD1,.,TRBJ1-6,TRBV5-1,15,CASRPPGQDNSPLHF,TGCGCCAGCCGCCCCCCGGGACAGGATAATTCACCCCTCCACTTT
.,.,TRBJ1-2,TRBV7-2,15,CASSLVAQGSYGYTF,TGTGCCAGCAGCTTAGTGGCCCAGGGGAGCTATGGCTACACCTTC
.,.,TRBJ1-1,TRBV4-1,15,CASSQDDRLSTEAFF,TGCGCCAGCAGCCAAGATGACAGGTTAAGCACTGAAGCTTTCTTT
.,few,TRBJ1-1,TRBV7-3,17,CASSLSVGPGIGAEAFF,TGTGCCAGCAGCTTATCAGTGGGGCCGGGCATTGGAGCTGAAGCTTTCTTT
TRBD2,.,TRBJ2-1,TRBV24-1,16,CATSDLGAGTYNEQFF,TGTGCCACCAGTGATTTGGGAGCGGGAACCTACAATGAGCAGTTCTTC
.,.,TRBJ1-4,TRBV2,13,CASSGATNEKLFF,TGTGCCAGCAGCGGGGCAACTAATGAAAAACTGTTTTTT
TRBD1,.,TRBJ1-2,TRBV30,18,CAWSVSWVGTGINYGYTF,TGTGCCTGGAGTGTAAGCTGGGTCGGGACAGGTATTAACTATGGCTACACCTTC
.,.,TRBJ1-2,TRBV6-4,13,CASSDTQGKGYTF,TGTGCCAGCAGTGATACCCAGGGAAAGGGCTACACCTTC
TRBD1,.,TRBJ1-5,TRBV27,16,CASSSWTGTGNQPQHF,TGTGCCAGCAGTTCATGGACAGGGACGGGCAATCAGCCCCAGCATTTT
.,.,TRBJ2-1,TRBV5-4,15,CASSLAGRSAEEQFF,TGTGCCAGCAGCTTGGCGGGGAGGTCGGCGGAGGAGCAGTTCTTC
.,.,TRBJ1-4,TRBV6-6,14,CASSYQAAGEKLFF,TGTGCCAGCAGTTATCAGGCTGCGGGGGAAAAACTGTTTTTT
.,.,TRBJ2-5,TRBV24-1,15,CATSAQGLGQETQYF,TGTGCCACCAGTGCCCAGGGTTTGGGGCAAGAGACCCAGTACTTC
TRBD2,.,TRBJ2-1,TRBV11-3,15,CASSLGVAGGYEQFF,TGTGCCAGCAGCTTAGGGGTAGCGGGGGGGTATGAGCAGTTCTTC
.,.,TRBJ2-4,TRBV5-1,15,CASSSESRDINIQYF,TGCGCCAGCAGCAGTGAATCCCGGGACATAAACATTCAGTACTTC
.,.,TRBJ2-7,TRBV5-5,15,CASSLFWDTGYEQYF,TGTGCCAGCAGCTTGTTCTGGGATACGGGATACGAGCAGTACTTC
.,.,TRBJ2-1,TRBV12-3/TRBV12-4,12,CASSLTVDEQFF,TGTGCCAGCAGTTTAACTGTCGATGAGCAGTTCTTC
.,.,TRBJ2-3,TRBV18,14,CASSPAPITDTQYF,TGTGCCAGCTCACCGGCCCCCATCACAGATACGCAGTATTTT
TRBD1,.,TRBJ1-1,TRBV5-1,15,CASSWKGQGNTEAFF,TGCGCCAGCAGCTGGAAGGGACAGGGCAACACTGAAGCTTTCTTT
TRBD1,.,TRBJ1-1,TRBV29-1,12,CSATRDRPEAFF,TGCAGCGCAACCCGGGACAGGCCAGAAGCTTTCTTT
TRBD2,.,TRBJ2-7,TRBV25-1,14,CASMPRGSSYEQYF,TGTGCCAGCATGCCCCGCGGGAGCTCCTACGAGCAGTACTTC
.,.,TRBJ1-1,TRBV7-2,13,CASSPTVNTEAFF,TGTGCCAGCAGCCCGACAGTAAACACTGAAGCTTTCTTT
TRBD2,.,TRBJ2-7,TRBV2,17,CASGGRERGGSSYEQYF,TGTGCCAGCGGCGGACGAGAAAGGGGCGGGAGCTCCTACGAGCAGTACTTC
.,.,TRBJ1-5,TRBV28,15,CASSLAPGQRQPQHF,TGTGCCAGCAGTTTAGCTCCGGGACAAAGGCAGCCCCAGCATTTT
.,.,TRBJ2-1,TRBV7-3,14,CASSLTASVDEQFF,TGTGCCAGCAGCTTAACGGCTAGCGTAGATGAGCAGTTCTTC
.,.,TRBJ2-3,TRBV18,16,CASSRSTVPAGDTQYF,TGTGCCAGCTCACGTAGTACAGTCCCTGCGGGAGATACGCAGTATTTT
.,.,TRBJ2-2,TRBV11-3,15,CASSPGQSNTGELFF,TGTGCCAGCAGCCCAGGACAATCGAACACCGGGGAGCTGTTTTTT
.,once,TRBJ1-1,TRBV28,15,CASSEADWMNTEAFF,TGTGCCAGCAGCGAGGCAGACTGGATGAACACTGAAGCTTTCTTT
.,.,TRBJ2-6,TRBV7-6,16,CASSLVPGSGANVLTF,TGTGCCAGCAGCTTAGTTCCGGGTTCTGGGGCCAACGTCCTGACTTTC
.,.,TRBJ2-7,TRBV2,14,CASSEAWATYEQYF,TGTGCCAGCAGTGAAGCCTGGGCAACCTACGAGCAGTACTTC
TRBD2,few,TRBJ2-2,TRBV6-2/TRBV6-3,15,CASSRGLANTGELFF,TGTGCCAGCAGTAGGGGACTAGCGAACACCGGGGAGCTGTTTTTT
.,few,TRBJ2-1,TRBV7-2,11,CASSFRNEQFF,TGTGCCAGCAGCTTCAGGAATGAGCAGTTCTTC
TRBD1,.,TRBJ2-3,TRBV5-1,17,CASSLEGTGGSTDTQYF,TGCGCCAGCAGCTTGGAGGGGACAGGGGGTTCAACAGATACGCAGTATTTT
.,.,TRBJ1-2,TRBV6-5,12,CASSPDSDGYTF,TGTGCCAGCAGCCCGGACAGCGATGGCTACACCTTC
TRBD1,.,TRBJ1-5,TRBV18,13,CASSPTGVQPQHF,TGTGCCAGCTCACCGACAGGGGTCCAGCCCCAGCATTTT
TRBD1,.,TRBJ1-5,TRBV28,15,CASSPIQGPHQPQHF,TGTGCCAGCAGTCCGATACAGGGGCCACATCAGCCCCAGCATTTT
.,.,TRBJ2-7,TRBV2,13,CASINERSYEQYF,TGTGCCAGCATAAACGAAAGGAGCTACGAGCAGTACTTC
TRBD1,.,TRBJ1-2,TRBV27,11,CAIRQGNGYTF,TGTGCCATTCGACAGGGGAATGGCTACACCTTC
.,.,TRBJ1-1,TRBV28,16,CASSLAQGWVNTEAFF,TGTGCCAGCAGTTTAGCCCAGGGGTGGGTGAACACTGAAGCTTTCTTT
.,.,TRBJ2-1,TRBV19,14,CASSIAGAGGEQFF,TGTGCCAGTAGTATAGCAGGAGCGGGCGGGGAGCAGTTCTTC
TRBD1,.,TRBJ1-2,TRBV19,15,CASNSGFGTDVIHTF,TGTGCCAGTAATTCGGGATTCGGGACAGACGTTATACACACCTTC
TRBD1,.,TRBJ1-5,TRBV9,15,CASSKDRGVNQPQHF,TGTGCCAGCAGCAAGGACAGGGGTGTAAATCAGCCCCAGCATTTT
.,.,TRBJ2-6,TRBV27,16,CASNRTANSGANVLTF,TGTGCCAGCAACAGGACAGCGAACTCTGGGGCCAACGTCCTGACTTTC
TRBD2,.,TRBJ2-7,TRBV18,16,CASSPPSGRESYEQYF,TGTGCCAGCTCCCCTCCCAGCGGGAGGGAATCCTACGAGCAGTACTTC
.,.,TRBJ1-1,TRBV3-1/TRBV3-2,16,CASSPTGLGGNTEAFF,TGTGCCAGCAGCCCCACAGGGCTCGGTGGGAACACTGAAGCTTTCTTT